What follows is one T cell receptor beta chain and its context. Its antigen is currently unknown. Researchers ran the PCR with 60 Vbeta and 13 Jbeta primers. TCRdb's copy holds only in-frame clones and misses some; the assay was immunoSEQ multiplex PCR. This sample carries 270,000 or so clones, approximately 90% of them seen once, and the ten largest clones take around 4%. The data belong to a study of cytomegalovirus exposure and HLA in healthy donors. The V and J ends lost 4 bases and 4 bases respectively, with 17 bases between them. The CDR3 runs to 15 residues. The germline V gene has CDR1 LGHNA and CDR2 YNFKEQ. Findings and limits, study-wide: Cytomegalovirus association was assigned to approximately 180 TCR beta chains. An analysis was carried out at a later point. It showed that HLA-associated TCR beta chains were more clonally expanded than equally common non-associated chains. An apparent linkage of common viral pathogens to several of the most significant clusters emerged in a later analysis.

The chain has TRBV4-2 and TRBJ2-7; weak D call: TRBD2 (6 bases). Input material: PBMCs. This receptor was obtained from a man in his forties or fifties in good health and CMV-seropositive. The CDR3, as DNA: TGTGCCAGCAGCCTAGGTCCGGGAGAGGGGTACGAGCAGTACTTC. It specifies CASSLGPGEGYEQYF.